This T cell receptor beta chain was sequenced during a study of CD4+ T cells in melanoma. This clone was detected a few times. The method was immunoSEQ multiplex PCR; TCRdb's version includes in-frame clones alone and lacks a portion of them. The table has roughly 4,800 clones, roughly three fifths seen once. The CDR3 runs 13 residues. Germline CDR1 ENHRY, CDR2 SYGVKD. V lost 8 bases to trimming and J lost 7 bases, with 17 bases between them. Sequencing was done on a sample of cells from a culture (not recorded whether cultured in vitro). This chain uses TRBV10-3 with TRBJ1-2, with TRBD1 as a possible D gene (5 bases). This clonotype was sampled from a human donor with melanoma. CDR3: CAILEQGEGGYTF. CDR3 coding DNA: TGTGCCATCCTCGAGCAGGGTGAAGGTGGCTACACCTTC.